This T cell receptor (beta chain) was recovered during a study of blood T cell repertoires in COVID-19. Study details: Samples of COVID-19 (acute and convalescent) were obtained from the United States, Italy and Spain.

Germline V lookup: CDR1 KGHSH, CDR2 LQKENI. This CDR3 is 14 amino acids long. V gave up 5 bases and J gave up 4 bases; unmatched junction bases: 6. Using immunoSEQ multiplex PCR, the repertoire was profiled, and TCRdb retains in-frame clones only, with some absent. The table lists hundreds of thousands of clones, approximately 82% of them singletons. The TCR originated in a woman in her 50s with acute or convalescent COVID-19. V is TRBV18 and J is TRBJ2-7; 9 bases map to TRBD2. The sequenced sample was peripheral blood. This CDR3 is CASSDSGSSYEQYF. In DNA form, the CDR3 reads TGTGCCAGCTCAGATAGCGGGAGTAGTTACGAGCAGTACTTC.